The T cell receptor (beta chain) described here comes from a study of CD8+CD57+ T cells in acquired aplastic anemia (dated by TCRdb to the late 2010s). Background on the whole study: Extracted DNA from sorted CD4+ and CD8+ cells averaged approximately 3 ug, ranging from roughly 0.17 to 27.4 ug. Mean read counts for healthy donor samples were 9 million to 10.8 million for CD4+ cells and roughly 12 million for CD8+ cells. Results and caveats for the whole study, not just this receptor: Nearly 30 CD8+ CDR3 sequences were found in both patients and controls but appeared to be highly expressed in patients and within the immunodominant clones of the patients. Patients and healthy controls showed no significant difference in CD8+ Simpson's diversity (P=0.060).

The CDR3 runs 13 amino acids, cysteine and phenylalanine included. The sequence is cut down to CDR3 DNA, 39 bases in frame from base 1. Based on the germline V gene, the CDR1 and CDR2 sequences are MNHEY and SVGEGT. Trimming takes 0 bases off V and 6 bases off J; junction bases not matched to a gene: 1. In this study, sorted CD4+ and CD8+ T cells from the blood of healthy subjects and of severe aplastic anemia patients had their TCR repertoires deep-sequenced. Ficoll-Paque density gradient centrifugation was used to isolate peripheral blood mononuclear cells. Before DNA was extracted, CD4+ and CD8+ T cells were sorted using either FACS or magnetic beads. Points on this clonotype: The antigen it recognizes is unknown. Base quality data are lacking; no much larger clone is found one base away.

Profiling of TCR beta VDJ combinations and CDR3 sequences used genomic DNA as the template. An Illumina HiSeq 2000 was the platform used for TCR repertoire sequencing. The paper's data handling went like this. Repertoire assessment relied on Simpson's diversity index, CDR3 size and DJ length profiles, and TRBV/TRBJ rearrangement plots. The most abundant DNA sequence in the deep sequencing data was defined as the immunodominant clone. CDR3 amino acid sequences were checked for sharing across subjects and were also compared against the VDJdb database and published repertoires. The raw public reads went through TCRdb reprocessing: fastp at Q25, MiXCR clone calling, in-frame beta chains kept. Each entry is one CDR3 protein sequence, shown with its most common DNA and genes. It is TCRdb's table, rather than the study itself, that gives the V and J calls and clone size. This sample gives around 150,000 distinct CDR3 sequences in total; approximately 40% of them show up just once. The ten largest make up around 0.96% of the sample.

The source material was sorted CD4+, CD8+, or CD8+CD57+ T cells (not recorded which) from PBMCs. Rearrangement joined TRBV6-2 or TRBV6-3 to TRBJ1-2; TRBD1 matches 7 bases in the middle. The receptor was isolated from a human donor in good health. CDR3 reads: CASSYSTGNGYTF. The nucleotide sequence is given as TGTGCCAGCAGTTACTCGACAGGGAATGGCTACACCTTC.